The 25 T cell receptor beta chains below were found in one sample sequenced in a study of T cell responses to AZD1222 COVID-19 vaccine. Some clones are missing from TCRdb's copy, which holds only in-frame ones; the method was immunoSEQ multiplex PCR. The sample has about 150,000 clones, about 90% seen once; the top ten hold over 3%. The input for sequencing was peripheral blood, taken 28 days after the second AZD1222 dose. These receptors originate from an adult who received the AZD1222 COVID-19 vaccine.

The chain employs TRBV7-9 and TRBJ1-4; D is unclear. Germline V lookup: CDR1 SEHNR, CDR2 FQNEAQ (reference sequence). CDR3 length: 13 residues. V was trimmed by 4 bases and J by 3 bases, leaving 6 bases between them. The chain's CDR3 is CASSYLSNEKLFF. The CDR3 DNA is TGTGCCAGCAGCTACCTCTCTAATGAAAAACTGTTTTTT.

The chain combines TRBV5-1 with TRBJ1-1; 8 bases fit TRBD1. Germline assignment: CDR1 SGHRS and CDR2 YFSETQ. This CDR3 has 16 residues. V shed 4 bases, J shed 4 bases, and the junction held 12 bases outside the gene matches. The CDR3, as DNA: TGCGCCAGCAGCCCCGGACAGGGTCATGGATCCACTGAAGCTTTCTTT. Its translation: CASSPGQGHGSTEAFF.

V is TRBV11-2 and J is TRBJ1-4, with D unresolved. This CDR3 is built from 12 residues. CDR1 is SGHAT and CDR2 is FQNNGV in the germline V gene. The V gene lost 1 base and the J gene lost 7 bases, with 4 bases spanning the gap. The CDR3 nucleotides are TGTGCCAGCAGCTTAGTGGCTGAAAAACTGTTTTTT. Amino acid sequence: CASSLVAEKLFF.

As for this clone: Sequence at one end of the junction differs from germline and may be a read error. The chain has TRBV6-5 and TRBJ1-1, with D perhaps TRBD1 (5 bases). Germline V gene lookup returns CDR1 MNHEY and CDR2 SVGAGI. This CDR3 is built from 14 residues. The CDR3 region is CASTYGAADTEAFF. CDR3 DNA sequence: TGTGCCAGCACTTACGGGGCGGCGGACACTGAAGCTTTCTTT.

The V gene is TRBV19, the J gene TRBJ2-2, with D possibly being TRBD2 (6 bases). This CDR3 region has 16 residues. Germline V gene sequence: CDR1 LNHDA, CDR2 SQIVND (reference sequence). V was cut by 3 bases and J by 0 bases, with 11 bases left in between. DNA of the CDR3: TGTGCCAGTAGTATGGTCGGGAGCGCGAACACCGGGGAGCTGTTTTTT. Protein product: CASSMVGSANTGELFF.

This rearrangement joins TRBV5-1 to TRBJ2-5; 10 positions match TRBD1. The CDR3 is made up of 14 amino acids. J gave up 4 bases and V 6 bases, and 6 bases lay outside the gene matches. The germline CDR1 and CDR2 sequences are SGHRS and YFSETQ. The CDR3 region has the DNA TGCGCCAGCACCGGGACAGGGGCAACAGAGACCCAGTACTTC. Translated: CASTGTGATETQYF.

The count of this clone is one. V usage is TRBV2 and J usage is TRBJ1-2, with 9 bases aligning to TRBD1. The germline CDR1 and CDR2 sequences are SNHLY and FYNNEI. Trimming took 8 bases from V and 5 from J; bases not matched to a gene: 12. This CDR3 has 15 amino acids. CDR3: CASANHGQGIYGYTF. The DNA of the CDR3 is TGTGCCAGCGCTAACCACGGACAGGGGATTTATGGCTACACCTTC.

This clone was detected only a few times. CDR3 sequence reads: CASSESGGLAWVCNEQFF. The DNA for the CDR3 is TGCGCCAGCAGTGAGTCGGGGGGACTAGCTTGGGTTTGCAATGAGCAGTTCTTC. The chain has TRBV10-1 and TRBJ2-1, with 9 bases matching TRBD2. The CDR3 has 18 amino acids. V shed 0 bases, J shed 6 bases, and the junction held 12 bases outside the gene matches. Germline assignment: CDR1 WNHNN and CDR2 SYGVQD (reference sequence).

The chain couples TRBV7-2 to TRBJ2-7; the match to TRBD2 covers 9 bases. Germline V gene data show CDR1 as SGHTA and CDR2 as FQGNSA. This CDR3 contains 16 residues. J gave up 0 bases and V 2 bases, and 5 bases lay outside the gene matches. For the CDR3, the DNA is TGTGCCAGCAGCTTACCGCAGCGGGGGGCCTCCTACGAGCAGTACTTC. Encoded protein: CASSLPQRGASYEQYF.

This clone counts as medium-sized (0.01 to 0.1%). This chain joins TRBV7-9 and TRBJ2-1; 9 bases are a match to TRBD2. The trim removed 4 bases at V and 12 bases at J, leaving 13 bases unmatched. The CDR3 is 15 amino acids. Germline V gives CDR1 SEHNR, CDR2 FQNEAQ (reference sequence). The CDR3 sequence: CASSSPGLAHQGQFF. The CDR3 nucleotides are TGTGCCAGCAGCTCGCCGGGACTAGCCCACCAAGGGCAGTTCTTC.

J is TRBJ2-1 and V is TRBV9, with a weak D call TRBD2 (6 bases). The germline gives CDR1 SGDLS, CDR2 YYNGEE. V was cut by 0 bases and J by 4 bases, with 11 bases left in between. The CDR3 spans 15 residues. The CDR3 spells CASSVGGSGYNEQFF. Here the CDR3 DNA reads TGTGCCAGCAGCGTAGGAGGTAGCGGATACAATGAGCAGTTCTTC. The entire variable domain, with the rest obtained from reference TRBV9 and TRBJ2-1, is as follows: DSGVTQTPKHLITATGQRVTLRCSPRSGDLSVYWYQQSLDQGLQFLIQYYNGEERAKGNILERFSAQQFPDLHSELNLSSLELGDSALYFCASSVGGSGYNEQFFGPGTRLTVL.

In its sample, this clone was seen many times. The V and J genes are TRBV5-1 and TRBJ2-7; TRBD2 aligns across 8 bases. The length of the CDR3 is 15 residues. Germline V gives CDR1 SGHRS, CDR2 YFSETQ. The J segment lost 6 bases and the V segment lost 3 bases, leaving 11 bases of the junction unmatched. CDR3 sequence: CASSSRRGESGEQYF. In nucleotides, the CDR3 is TGCGCCAGCAGCTCTAGGCGGGGGGAGTCCGGCGAGCAGTACTTC.

V and J are TRBV7-6 and TRBJ2-2; 7 bases line up with TRBD1. The trim removed 5 bases at V and 5 bases at J, leaving 11 bases unmatched. The CDR3 runs 16 residues. Germline lookup yields CDR1 SGHVS and CDR2 FNYEAQ. CDR3 protein: CASSLTGTVGTGELFF. The CDR3 DNA reads as TGTGCCAGCAGCCTAACCGGGACAGTGGGGACCGGGGAGCTGTTTTTT.

This clone has only a few counts. The genes are TRBV7-9 and TRBJ2-7; perhaps TRBD1 as D (6 bases). CDR3 length: 18 residues. Germline CDR1 reads SEHNR; CDR2 reads FQNEAQ (reference sequence). Trimming removed 1 base from V and 3 bases from J, with 22 bases in between. CDR3 in DNA: TGTGCCAGCAGCTTAGAGGGTCTGTGGCAGGGGAATCTCTACGAGCAGTACTTC. Amino acids: CASSLEGLWQGNLYEQYF.

The gene calls are TRBV30 and TRBJ2-1; 10 positions match TRBD2. V lost 4 bases to trimming and J lost 4 bases; unmatched junction nucleotides: 7. The CDR3 runs 15 residues. CDR1 is GTSNPN and CDR2 is SVGIG in the germline V gene (reference sequence). This CDR3 is CAWNSGTSVYNEQFF. CDR3 sequence (DNA): TGTGCCTGGAACTCCGGGACTAGCGTATACAATGAGCAGTTCTTC.

The chain uses TRBV7-9 and TRBJ1-2; TRBD1 aligns across 12 bases. Germline loops: CDR1 SEHNR, CDR2 FQNEAQ (reference sequence). V gave up 0 bases and J gave up 4 bases; unmatched junction bases: 3. This CDR3 spans 16 amino acids. In nucleotides, the CDR3 is TGTGCCAGCAGCTTAGCCGGGACAGGGGGCCGCTATGGCTACACCTTC. Translated, it gives CASSLAGTGGRYGYTF.

This sequence joins TRBV20-1 and TRBJ1-1; tentative D call: TRBD1 (5 bases). This CDR3 has 10 residues. Trimming pared 7 bases from V and 11 bases from J, leaving 14 bases between. The V gene's germline CDR1 is DFQATT and CDR2 SNEGSKA (reference sequence). This CDR3 reads CSGLEGVAFF. The CDR3 DNA reads as TGCAGTGGGCTGGAAGGGGTGGCTTTCTTT.

The rearrangement links TRBV2 to TRBJ2-4; D is unclear. Germline CDR1 SNHLY, CDR2 FYNNEI. The CDR3 covers 12 residues. Trimming took 8 bases from V and 0 from J, leaving 5 bases between them. CDR3 sequence reads: CASRLAKNIQYF. Written as DNA, the CDR3 is TGTGCCAGCCGTCTAGCCAAAAACATTCAGTACTTC.

V and J are TRBV3-1 (or the pseudogene TRBV3-2) and TRBJ2-1; 8 nucleotides match TRBD2. Unmatched junction bases numbered 3, after V lost 5 bases and J lost 3 bases. Germline V CDR1 and CDR2: LGHDT, YNNKEL (reference sequence). The CDR3 is 14 residues long. The DNA of the CDR3 is TGTGCCAGCAGCACGGGACTAGTCTACAATGAGCAGTTCTTC. Protein sequence: CASSTGLVYNEQFF.

This chain uses TRBV5-6 with TRBJ1-3, with D unclear. V was trimmed by 0 bases and J by 2 bases, leaving 9 bases between them. The CDR3 sequence is 15 residues long. Germline CDR1 SGHDT, CDR2 YYEEEE. The CDR3 nucleotides read TGTGCCAGCAGCTTGGGGTTTCTAACTGGAAACACCATATATTTT. Residues: CASSLGFLTGNTIYF. Full variable domain (rest looked up from reference TRBV5-6 and TRBJ1-3): DAGVTQSPTHLIKTRGQQVTLRCSPKSGHDTVSWYQQALGQGPQFIFQYYEEEERQRGNFPDRFSGHQFPNYSSELNVNALLLGDSALYLCASSLGFLTGNTIYFGEGSWLTVV.

The V and J genes are TRBV5-6 and TRBJ2-2, with unresolved D. Germline CDR1 SGHDT, CDR2 YYEEEE. V lost 1 base and J 1 base, leaving 14 bases between the germline ends. This CDR3 contains 17 residues. CDR3 sequence (DNA): TGTGCCAGCAGCTTGCGATGGGCATATATGAACACCGGGGAGCTGTTTTTT. Translating it yields CASSLRWAYMNTGELFF.

This clone has just one count. The CDR3 protein is CASRSKSGYTF. The CDR3 DNA follows: TGTGCCAGCAGGTCCAAGTCTGGCTACACCTTC. V gene TRBV12-3 or TRBV12-4 combines with J gene TRBJ1-2, with D unclear. V lost 6 bases, J lost 7 bases, and 9 bases lay in between. CDR3 length: 11 amino acids.

V and J are TRBV30 and TRBJ1-1, with unresolved D. V lost 0 bases to trimming and J lost 1 base, with 9 bases between them. The germline gives CDR1 GTSNPN, CDR2 SVGIG (reference sequence). The CDR3 extends over 14 amino acids. The CDR3, as DNA: TGTGCCTGGAGTGTGACCTCTAGGAACACTGAAGCTTTCTTT. It translates to CAWSVTSRNTEAFF.

V gene TRBV3-1 (or the pseudogene TRBV3-2) combines with J gene TRBJ2-2; 8 bases line up with TRBD1. The CDR3 is 16 amino acids. The V gene's germline CDR1 is LGHDT and CDR2 YNNKEL (reference sequence). V trimming: 1 base; J trimming: 5 bases; junction bases outside the gene matches: 6. Here the CDR3 DNA reads TGTGCCAGCAGCCAAGTTCCAGGGGGCAGGACCGGGGAGCTGTTTTTT. This codes for CASSQVPGGRTGELFF.

The rearrangement links TRBV2 to TRBJ1-3, with D maybe TRBD1 (5 bases). V was pared by 6 bases and J by 0 bases, with 12 bases between. This CDR3 spans 15 amino acids. From germline, CDR1 is SNHLY and CDR2 FYNNEI. The CDR3 DNA reads as TGTGCCAGCAGGACAGACCGGAGCTCTGGAAACACCATATATTTT. Protein sequence: CASRTDRSSGNTIYF.